This TCR beta chain was captured by sequencing in a study of tumor-infiltrating lymphocytes in localized non-small cell lung cancer. As for the study in general: Patients included smokers and never-smokers with various histologies, some sampled after neoadjuvant chemotherapy.

This clone has just a few counts. The antigen is undetermined. The assay was immunoSEQ multiplex PCR, and TCRdb's table has in-frame clones only and misses some. The sample lists more than 10,000 clones; about 66% were seen once. The CDR3 runs to 16 residues. Germline V gene sequence: CDR1 SGHVS, CDR2 FQNEAQ. V was pared by 5 bases and J by 3 bases, with 17 bases between. General study points: Each assay used a separate piece of the same tissue. Recurrence-free survival showed no association with tumor T-cell fraction. T-cell fraction did not differ between immunotypes IM1 and IM2.

The chain recombines TRBV7-8 with TRBJ2-1; TRBD2 might be the D (6 bases). The sequenced sample consisted of lung tumor tissue. This sequence was found in a human donor with non-small cell lung cancer. For the CDR3, the DNA is TGTGCCAGCAGCATCCAAGGCGGGGTCGACTACAATGAGCAGTTCTTC. Its translation is CASSIQGGVDYNEQFF.